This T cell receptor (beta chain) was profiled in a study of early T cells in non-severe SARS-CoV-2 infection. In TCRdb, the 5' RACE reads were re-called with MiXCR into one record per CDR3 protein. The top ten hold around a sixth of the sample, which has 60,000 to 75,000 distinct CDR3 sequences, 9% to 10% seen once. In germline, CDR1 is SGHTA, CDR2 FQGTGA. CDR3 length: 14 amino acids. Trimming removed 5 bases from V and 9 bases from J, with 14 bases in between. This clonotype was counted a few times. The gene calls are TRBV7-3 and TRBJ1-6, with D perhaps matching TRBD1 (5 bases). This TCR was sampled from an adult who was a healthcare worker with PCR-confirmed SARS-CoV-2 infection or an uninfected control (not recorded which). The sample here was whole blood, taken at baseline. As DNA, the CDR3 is TGTGCCAGCAGCCTCGCAGGGTCGGCTTCACCCCTCCACTTT. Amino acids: CASSLAGSASPLHF.